This T cell receptor (beta chain) was recorded in a study of blood T cell repertoires in COVID-19. Produced via immunoSEQ multiplex PCR; TCRdb's table is partial and in-frame only. Here the sample spans 200,000 to 300,000 clones, about 90% being singletons. The CDR3 sequence is 14 residues long. V was shortened by 2 bases and J by 1 base, with 7 bases between the two germline ends. The germline CDR1 and CDR2 sequences are SGDLS and YYNGEE. The rearrangement uses TRBV9 and TRBJ2-1, with D uncertain. Sequenced material: PBMCs or T cells enriched from blood (not recorded which). This TCR derives from a middle-aged woman who had been exposed to COVID-19. Written as DNA, the CDR3 is TGTGCCAGCAGCGTCAGTGGTTCCTACAATGAGCAGTTCTTC. This gives the protein CASSVSGSYNEQFF.